The 19 T cell receptor beta chains below all came from one sample that was sequenced in a study of T cell responses to AZD1222 COVID-19 vaccine. Here immunoSEQ multiplex PCR was the method, and the copy in TCRdb shows in-frame clones only, minus some. In the table there are 150,000 to 200,000 clones, around 90% of which are singletons. The sequenced sample was peripheral blood, obtained on day 0 of AZD1222 vaccination. The source is an adult in good health.

The table lists this clone with a count of one. The chain carries TRBV14 and TRBJ1-1, with D maybe TRBD1 (5 bases). Trimming shortened V by 4 bases and J by 0 bases, and 21 bases separated the two germline ends. The CDR3 runs to 18 residues. The germline V gene has CDR1 SGHDN and CDR2 FVKESK. DNA for the CDR3: TGTGCCAGCAGCCCCGGGCCTCGGGACGTCTACATGAACACTGAAGCTTTCTTT. The encoded protein is CASSPGPRDVYMNTEAFF.

The V and J genes are TRBV7-3 and TRBJ1-2; unclear D gene. The V end was cut by 0 bases, the J end by 7 bases, with 12 bases between. CDR3 length: 14 amino acids. Germline loops: CDR1 SGHTA, CDR2 FQGTGA. The CDR3 region is CASSLTRIRGGYTF. The CDR3 DNA follows: TGTGCCAGCAGCTTAACGAGGATTCGGGGTGGCTACACCTTC.

The chain employs TRBV25-1 and TRBJ2-3, with D perhaps matching TRBD1 (7 bases). V lost 8 bases and J 4 bases, leaving 13 bases between the germline ends. Germline CDR1 reads MGHDK; CDR2 reads SYGVNS. This CDR3 is 13 amino acids long. The CDR3 region is CASHQGGPDTQYF. The CDR3, as DNA: TGTGCCAGCCATCAGGGGGGCCCAGATACGCAGTATTTT.

The gene calls are TRBV11-2 and TRBJ1-4, with a tentative D call TRBD1 (5 bases). The V gene lost 5 bases and the J gene lost 8 bases, with 12 bases spanning the gap. The CDR3 spans 13 residues. The V gene's germline CDR1 is SGHAT and CDR2 FQNNGV. The CDR3 DNA follows: TGTGCCAGCAGCCCGGGACTTTGGGAAAAACTGTTTTTT. Translation gives CASSPGLWEKLFF.

V is TRBV5-1 and J is TRBJ2-3; the D call may be TRBD1 or TRBD2 (5 bases each). The germline V gene encodes CDR1 SGHRS and CDR2 YFSETQ. Trimming left V 4 bases short and J 5 bases short, with 23 bases between. The CDR3 contains 17 residues. The CDR3 region has the DNA TGCGCCAGCAGCCCGACCGGTGGGATGGTGGGGGTAGATACGCAGTATTTT. Translating gives CASSPTGGMVGVDTQYF.

This rearrangement joins TRBV3-1 (or the pseudogene TRBV3-2) to TRBJ1-3; no clear D. The CDR3 spans 14 residues. The V end was cut by 3 bases, the J end by 3 bases, with 9 bases between. The germline V gene encodes CDR1 LGHDT and CDR2 YNNKEL (reference sequence). CDR3 residues: CASSQGRVGNTIYF. DNA of the CDR3: TGTGCCAGCAGCCAGGGTAGGGTTGGAAACACCATATATTTT.

This clone showed up just a few times. The CDR3: CSASLNEQFF. The CDR3 bases are TGCAGTGCTAGTCTTAATGAGCAGTTCTTC. The rearrangement joins TRBV20-1 to TRBJ2-1, with D unresolved. Trimming removed 3 bases at V and 7 bases at J, with 4 bases between. Germline CDR1 reads DFQATT; CDR2 reads SNEGSKA (reference sequence). This CDR3 comprises 10 residues.

The rearrangement joins TRBV4-1 to TRBJ2-2; D is uncertain. Trimming took 2 bases from V and 9 from J, leaving 7 bases between them. Germline V gene sequence: CDR1 MGHRA, CDR2 YSYEKL. This CDR3 is 12 amino acids long. The CDR3 protein is CASSQIRRELFF. DNA for the CDR3: TGCGCCAGCAGCCAAATCCGGCGGGAGCTGTTTTTT.

This clone was counted between two and nine times. V usage is TRBV28 and J usage is TRBJ2-2; 9 bases map to TRBD1. Trimming took 3 bases from V and 3 from J; bases not matched to a gene: 2. The CDR3 covers 15 residues. Germline V gene lookup returns CDR1 MDHEN and CDR2 SYDVKM. The CDR3 coding sequence is TGTGCCAGCAGTTTGGGGACAGGGCACACCGGGGAGCTGTTTTTT. Translated: CASSLGTGHTGELFF.

V and J are TRBV27 and TRBJ1-2, with D hard to call. The ends were cut back, 0 bases at V and 6 bases at J, with 8 bases in the middle. This CDR3 spans 13 amino acids. Germline V gene sequence: CDR1 MNHEY, CDR2 SMNVEV (reference sequence). The DNA for the CDR3 is TGTGCCAGCAGTTTATCGGGCATCCATGGCTACACCTTC. Translated: CASSLSGIHGYTF.

This clone has a handful of counts. V gene TRBV3-1 (or the pseudogene TRBV3-2) combines with J gene TRBJ2-1, with 8 nucleotides matching TRBD2. Trimming at V came to 6 bases and at J to 7 bases, leaving 5 bases not matched to a gene. CDR1 and CDR2 (germline): LGHDT, YNNKEL (reference sequence). The CDR3 is 13 residues long. CDR3 loop: CASSSTGGNEQFF. The CDR3 nucleotides are TGTGCCAGCAGTTCAACGGGGGGGAATGAGCAGTTCTTC.

This clone was detected only once. The rearrangement joins TRBV30 to TRBJ2-7, with D unresolved. The CDR3 length is 14 residues. Deletions cut 4 bases from V and 6 bases from J, with 19 bases between. Germline CDR1 is GTSNPN and CDR2 is SVGIG (reference sequence). DNA of the CDR3: TGTGCCTGGAATGGGTTCGAGGTATCCGGCGAGCAGTACTTC. As protein: CAWNGFEVSGEQYF.

This clone was detected only once. The genes are TRBV4-1 and TRBJ1-6; D possibly corresponds to TRBD1 (6 bases). Trimming cost V 4 bases and J 0 bases, with 13 bases left between them. Germline V gives CDR1 MGHRA, CDR2 YSYEKL. There are 17 residues in the CDR3. CDR3: CASSREGGSSYNSPLHF. DNA of the CDR3: TGCGCCAGCAGCCGAGAAGGGGGAAGCTCCTATAATTCACCCCTCCACTTT.

This chain connects TRBV18 to TRBJ2-2; D might be TRBD1 (5 bases). From germline, CDR1 is KGHSH and CDR2 LQKENI. The CDR3 is made up of 16 amino acids. V lost 3 bases to trimming and J lost 1 base, with 12 bases between them. CDR3 coding DNA: TGTGCCAGCTCACCGTCGGGCCAGGGGAACACCGGGGAGCTGTTTTTT. It codes for CASSPSGQGNTGELFF. Combining the CDR3 with reference TRBV18 and TRBJ2-2 gives the whole variable domain NAGVMQNPRHLVRRRGQEARLRCSPMKGHSHVYWYRQLPEEGLKFMVYLQKENIIDESGMPKERFSAEFPKEGPSILRIQQVVRGDSAAYFCASSPSGQGNTGELFFGEGSRLTVL.

The chain uses TRBV6-6 and TRBJ2-5; TRBD1 matches 8 bases. V was clipped by 6 bases and J by 4 bases; unmatched bases: 4. Germline-derived CDR1 and CDR2 are MNHNY and SVGAGI (reference sequence). The CDR3 has 13 residues. CDR3 sequence: CASSRGQGETQYF. For the CDR3, the DNA is TGTGCCAGCAGCAGGGGGCAGGGAGAGACCCAGTACTTC.

The chain employs TRBV27 and TRBJ1-1; TRBD1 matches at 7 bases. Germline CDR1 reads MNHEY; CDR2 reads SMNVEV (reference sequence). The junction had 8 bases not matched to a gene; V was cut back by 4 bases and J by 0 bases. The CDR3 has 16 residues. The CDR3 here is CASSSEDRVMNTEAFF. The CDR3 nucleotides are TGTGCCAGCAGTTCCGAAGACAGGGTCATGAACACTGAAGCTTTCTTT.

The chain uses TRBV6-2 or TRBV6-3 and TRBJ2-4; 7 nucleotides agree with TRBD1. Germline CDR1 MNHEY, CDR2 SVGEGT. The CDR3 length is 14 residues. Trimming at V came to 2 bases and at J to 6 bases, leaving 4 bases not matched to a gene. CDR3 amino acids: CASSYDREPNIQYF. The CDR3 DNA is TGTGCCAGCAGTTACGACAGGGAACCAAACATTCAGTACTTC.

The chain joins TRBV9 to TRBJ1-2; the D gene is possibly TRBD1 (6 bases). V lost 3 bases to trimming and J lost 4 bases, with 25 bases between them. The germline V gene encodes CDR1 SGDLS and CDR2 YYNGEE. CDR3 length: 18 amino acids. CDR3 bases: TGTGCCAGCAGCGCCGGGAGGGGGGGAAACCCAAACCGCTATGGCTACACCTTC. Its protein is CASSAGRGGNPNRYGYTF. The full variable domain, rest sourced from reference TRBV9 and TRBJ1-2, is DSGVTQTPKHLITATGQRVTLRCSPRSGDLSVYWYQQSLDQGLQFLIQYYNGEERAKGNILERFSAQQFPDLHSELNLSSLELGDSALYFCASSAGRGGNPNRYGYTFGSGTRLTVV.

J is TRBJ1-2 and V is TRBV3-1 (or the pseudogene TRBV3-2); no definite D call. V lost 1 base, J lost 2 bases, and 8 bases lay in between. There are 14 residues in the CDR3. From germline, CDR1 is LGHDT and CDR2 YNNKEL (reference sequence). The CDR3 sequence is CASSQGSGNYGYTF. The CDR3 nucleotides are TGTGCCAGCAGCCAAGGGTCAGGAAACTATGGCTACACCTTC.